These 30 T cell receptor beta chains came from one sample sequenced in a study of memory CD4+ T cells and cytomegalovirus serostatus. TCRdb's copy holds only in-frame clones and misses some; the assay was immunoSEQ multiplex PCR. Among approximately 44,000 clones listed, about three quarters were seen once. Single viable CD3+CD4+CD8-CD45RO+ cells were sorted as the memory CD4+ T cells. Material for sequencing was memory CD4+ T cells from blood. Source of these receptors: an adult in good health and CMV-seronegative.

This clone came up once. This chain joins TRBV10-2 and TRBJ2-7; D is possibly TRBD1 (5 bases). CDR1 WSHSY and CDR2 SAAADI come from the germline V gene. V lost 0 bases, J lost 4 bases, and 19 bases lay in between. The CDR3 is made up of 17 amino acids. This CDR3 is CASSESFGSQGLYEQYF. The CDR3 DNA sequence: TGCGCCAGCAGTGAGTCGTTTGGTAGCCAGGGATTATACGAGCAGTACTTC.

CDR3 sequence (DNA): TGTGCCAGCAGTTACGGCGGACAGGGGTACGAGCAGTACTTC. The encoded protein is CASSYGGQGYEQYF. This chain joins TRBV6-6 and TRBJ2-7, with TRBD1 identical over 9 bases. The CDR3 is made up of 14 amino acids. The germline V gene has CDR1 MNHNY and CDR2 SVGAGI (reference sequence). The trim removed 2 bases at V and 4 bases at J, leaving 3 bases unmatched.

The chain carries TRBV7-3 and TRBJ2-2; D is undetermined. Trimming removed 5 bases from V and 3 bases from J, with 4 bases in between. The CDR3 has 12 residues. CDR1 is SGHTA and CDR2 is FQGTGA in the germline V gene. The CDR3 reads CASSSDTGELFF. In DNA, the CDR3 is TGTGCCAGCAGCAGCGACACCGGGGAGCTGTTTTTT. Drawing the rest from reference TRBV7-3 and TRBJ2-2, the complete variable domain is GAGVSQTPSNKVTEKGKYVELRCDPISGHTALYWYRQSLGQGPEFLIYFQGTGAADDSGLPNDRFFAVRPEGSVSTLKIQRTERGDSAVYLCASSSDTGELFFGEGSRLTVL.

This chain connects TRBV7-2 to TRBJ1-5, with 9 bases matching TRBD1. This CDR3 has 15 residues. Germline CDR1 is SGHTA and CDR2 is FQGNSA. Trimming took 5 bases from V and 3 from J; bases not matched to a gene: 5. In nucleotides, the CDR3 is TGTGCCAGCAGCCCCGACAGGGGGAACAATCAGCCCCAGCATTTT. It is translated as CASSPDRGNNQPQHF.

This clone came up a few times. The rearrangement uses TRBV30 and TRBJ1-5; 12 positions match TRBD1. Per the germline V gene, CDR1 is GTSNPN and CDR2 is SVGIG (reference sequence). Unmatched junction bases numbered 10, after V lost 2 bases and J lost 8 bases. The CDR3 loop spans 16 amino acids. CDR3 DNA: TGTGCCTGGAGTCTCGGGACAGGGGGCAGGAGAGAGCCCCAGCATTTT. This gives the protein CAWSLGTGGRREPQHF.

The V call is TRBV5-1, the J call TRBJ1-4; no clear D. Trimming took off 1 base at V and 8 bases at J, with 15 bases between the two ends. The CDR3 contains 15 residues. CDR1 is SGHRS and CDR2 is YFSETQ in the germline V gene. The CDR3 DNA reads TGCGCCAGCAGCTTGCGGGGTGGCAGTGAGGAAAAACTGTTTTTT. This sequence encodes CASSLRGGSEEKLFF.

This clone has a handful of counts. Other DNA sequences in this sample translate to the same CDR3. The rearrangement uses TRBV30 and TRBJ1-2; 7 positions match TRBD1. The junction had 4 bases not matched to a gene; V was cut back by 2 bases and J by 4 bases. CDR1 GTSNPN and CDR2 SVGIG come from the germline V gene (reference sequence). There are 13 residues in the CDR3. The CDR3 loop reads CAWSRDRPYGYTF. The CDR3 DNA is TGTGCCTGGAGTCGGGACAGACCCTATGGCTACACCTTC.

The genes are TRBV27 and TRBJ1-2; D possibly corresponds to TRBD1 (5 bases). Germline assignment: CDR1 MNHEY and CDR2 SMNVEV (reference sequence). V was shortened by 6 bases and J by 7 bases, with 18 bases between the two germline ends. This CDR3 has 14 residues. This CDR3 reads CASRSASGSGGYTF. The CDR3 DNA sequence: TGTGCCAGCAGGTCAGCGTCAGGGAGCGGTGGCTACACCTTC.

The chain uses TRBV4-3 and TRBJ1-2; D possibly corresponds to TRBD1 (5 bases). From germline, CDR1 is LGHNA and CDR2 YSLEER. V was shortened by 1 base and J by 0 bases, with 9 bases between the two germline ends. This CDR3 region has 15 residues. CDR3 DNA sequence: TGCGCCAGCAGCCAAGTGGCAGGGCCTAACTATGGCTACACCTTC. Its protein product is CASSQVAGPNYGYTF.

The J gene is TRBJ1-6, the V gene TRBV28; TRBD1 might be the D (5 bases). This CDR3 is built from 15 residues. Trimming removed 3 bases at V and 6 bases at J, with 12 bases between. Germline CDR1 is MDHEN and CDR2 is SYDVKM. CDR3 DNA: TGTGCCAGCAGTTTGAGGAGGCAGGGTAATTCACCCCTCCACTTT. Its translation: CASSLRRQGNSPLHF.

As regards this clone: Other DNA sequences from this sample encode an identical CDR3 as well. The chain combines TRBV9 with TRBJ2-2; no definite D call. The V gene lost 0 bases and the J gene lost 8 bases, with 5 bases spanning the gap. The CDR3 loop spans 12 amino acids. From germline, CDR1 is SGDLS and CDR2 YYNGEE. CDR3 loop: CASSVVNGELFF. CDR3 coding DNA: TGTGCCAGCAGCGTAGTGAATGGGGAGCTGTTTTTT. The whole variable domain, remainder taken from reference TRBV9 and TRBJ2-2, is DSGVTQTPKHLITATGQRVTLRCSPRSGDLSVYWYQQSLDQGLQFLIQYYNGEERAKGNILERFSAQQFPDLHSELNLSSLELGDSALYFCASSVVNGELFFGEGSRLTVL.

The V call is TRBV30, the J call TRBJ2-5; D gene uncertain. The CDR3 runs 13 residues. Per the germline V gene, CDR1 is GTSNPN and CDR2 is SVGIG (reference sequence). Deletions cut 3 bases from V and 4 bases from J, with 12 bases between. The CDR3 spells CAWRGPPAETQYF. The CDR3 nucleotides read TGTGCCTGGAGGGGTCCCCCAGCAGAGACCCAGTACTTC.

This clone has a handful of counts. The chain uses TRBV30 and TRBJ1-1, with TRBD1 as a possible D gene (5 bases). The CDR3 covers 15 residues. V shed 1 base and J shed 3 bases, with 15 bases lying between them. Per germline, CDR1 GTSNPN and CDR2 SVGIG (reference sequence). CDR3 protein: CAWSGRGGLDTEAFF. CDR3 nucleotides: TGTGCCTGGAGTGGGCGTGGGGGGTTGGACACTGAAGCTTTCTTT. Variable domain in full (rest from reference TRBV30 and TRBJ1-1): SQTIHQWPATLVQPVGSPLSLECTVEGTSNPNLYWYRQAAGRGLQLLFYSVGIGQISSEVPQNLSASRPQDRQFILSSKKLLLSDSGFYLCAWSGRGGLDTEAFFGQGTRLTVV.

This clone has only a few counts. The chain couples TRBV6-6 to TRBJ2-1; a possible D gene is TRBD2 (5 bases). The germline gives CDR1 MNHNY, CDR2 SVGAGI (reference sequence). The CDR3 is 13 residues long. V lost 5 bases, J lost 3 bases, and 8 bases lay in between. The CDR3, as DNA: TGTGCCAGCAGTAGGGAGATCTACAATGAGCAGTTCTTC. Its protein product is CASSREIYNEQFF.

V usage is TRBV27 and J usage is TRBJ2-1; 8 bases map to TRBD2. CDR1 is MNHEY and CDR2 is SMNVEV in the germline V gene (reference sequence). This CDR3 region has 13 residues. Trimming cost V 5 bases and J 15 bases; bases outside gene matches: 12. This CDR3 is CASSPTGTSDRFF. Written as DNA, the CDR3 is TGTGCCAGCAGTCCAACCGGGACTAGTGATCGGTTCTTC.

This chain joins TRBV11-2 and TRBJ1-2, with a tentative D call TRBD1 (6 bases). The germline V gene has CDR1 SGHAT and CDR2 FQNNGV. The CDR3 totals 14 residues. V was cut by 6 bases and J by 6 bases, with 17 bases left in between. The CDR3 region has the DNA TGTGCCAGCAGGGGGTTCAGGGGAAGTAATGGCTACACCTTC. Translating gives CASRGFRGSNGYTF.

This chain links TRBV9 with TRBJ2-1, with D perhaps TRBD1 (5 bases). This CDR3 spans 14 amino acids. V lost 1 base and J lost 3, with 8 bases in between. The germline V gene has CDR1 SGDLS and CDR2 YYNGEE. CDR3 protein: CASSVQGFYNEQFF. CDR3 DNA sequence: TGTGCCAGCAGCGTACAGGGTTTCTACAATGAGCAGTTCTTC.

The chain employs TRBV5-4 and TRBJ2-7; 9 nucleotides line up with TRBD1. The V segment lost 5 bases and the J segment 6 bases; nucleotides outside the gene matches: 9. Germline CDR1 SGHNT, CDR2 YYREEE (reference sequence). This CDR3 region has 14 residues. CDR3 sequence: CASSLPGQGTEQYF. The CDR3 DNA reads TGTGCCAGCAGTCTTCCGGGACAGGGTACCGAGCAGTACTTC.

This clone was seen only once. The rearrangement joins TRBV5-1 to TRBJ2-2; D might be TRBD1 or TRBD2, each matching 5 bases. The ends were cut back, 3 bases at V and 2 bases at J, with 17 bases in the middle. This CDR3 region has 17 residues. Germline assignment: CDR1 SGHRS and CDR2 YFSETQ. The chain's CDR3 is CASSSANWGINTGELFF. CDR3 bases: TGCGCCAGCAGCTCCGCTAACTGGGGGATTAACACCGGGGAGCTGTTTTTT.

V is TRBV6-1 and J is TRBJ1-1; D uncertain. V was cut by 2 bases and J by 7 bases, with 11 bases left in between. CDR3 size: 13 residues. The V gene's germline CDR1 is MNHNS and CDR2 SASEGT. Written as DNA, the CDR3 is TGTGCCAGCAGTGAATTCAGCAGCTTTGAAGCTTTCTTT. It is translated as CASSEFSSFEAFF.

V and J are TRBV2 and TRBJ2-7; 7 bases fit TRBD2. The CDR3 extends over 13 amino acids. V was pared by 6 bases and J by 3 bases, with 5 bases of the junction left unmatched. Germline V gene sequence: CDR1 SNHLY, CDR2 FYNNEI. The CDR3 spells CASSYGLGYEQYF. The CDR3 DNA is TGTGCCAGCAGCTACGGACTAGGCTACGAGCAGTACTTC.

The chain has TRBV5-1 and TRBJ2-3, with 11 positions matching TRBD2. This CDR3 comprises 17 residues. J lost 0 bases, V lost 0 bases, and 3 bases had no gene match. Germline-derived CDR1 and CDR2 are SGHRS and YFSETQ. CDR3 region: CASSLVLAGGSTDTQYF. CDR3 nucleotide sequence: TGCGCCAGCAGCTTGGTGCTAGCGGGAGGAAGCACAGATACGCAGTATTTT.

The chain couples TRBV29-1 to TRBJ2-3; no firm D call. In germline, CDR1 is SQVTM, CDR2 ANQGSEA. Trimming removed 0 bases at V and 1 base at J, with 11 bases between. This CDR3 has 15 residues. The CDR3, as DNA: TGCAGCGTTGAAGAAGGTATCCGTGGCACAGATACGCAGTATTTT. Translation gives CSVEEGIRGTDTQYF.

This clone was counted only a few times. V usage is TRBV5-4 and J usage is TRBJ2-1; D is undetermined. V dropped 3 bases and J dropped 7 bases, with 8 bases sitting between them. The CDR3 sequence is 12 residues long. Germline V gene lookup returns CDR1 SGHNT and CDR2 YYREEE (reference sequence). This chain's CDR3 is CASSSNSNEQFF. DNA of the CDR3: TGTGCCAGCAGCTCCAATAGTAATGAGCAGTTCTTC. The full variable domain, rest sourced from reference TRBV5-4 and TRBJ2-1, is ETGVTQSPTHLIKTRGQQVTLRCSSQSGHNTVSWYQQALGQGPQFIFQYYREEENGRGNFPPRFSGLQFPNYSSELNVNALELDDSALYLCASSSNSNEQFFGPGTRLTVL.

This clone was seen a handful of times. The CDR3 loop reads CTGSSGSRETQYF. DNA for the CDR3: TGCACGGGCTCTAGCGGGAGTAGGGAGACCCAGTACTTC. The chain recombines TRBV29-1 with TRBJ2-5; 10 positions agree with TRBD2. Germline loops: CDR1 SQVTM, CDR2 ANQGSEA. There are 13 residues in the CDR3.

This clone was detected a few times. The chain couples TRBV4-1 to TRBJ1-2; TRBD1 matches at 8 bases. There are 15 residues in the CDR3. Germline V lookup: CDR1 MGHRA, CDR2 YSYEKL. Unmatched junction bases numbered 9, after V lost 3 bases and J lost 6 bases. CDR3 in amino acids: CASSHPGGKIHGYTF. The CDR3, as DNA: TGCGCCAGCAGCCATCCAGGGGGCAAAATTCATGGCTACACCTTC.

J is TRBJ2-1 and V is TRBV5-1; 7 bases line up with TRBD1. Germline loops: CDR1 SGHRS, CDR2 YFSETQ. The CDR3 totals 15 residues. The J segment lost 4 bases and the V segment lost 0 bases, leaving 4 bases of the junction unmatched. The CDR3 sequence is CASSLGTGRYNEQFF. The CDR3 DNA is TGCGCCAGCAGCTTGGGGACAGGCCGTTACAATGAGCAGTTCTTC.

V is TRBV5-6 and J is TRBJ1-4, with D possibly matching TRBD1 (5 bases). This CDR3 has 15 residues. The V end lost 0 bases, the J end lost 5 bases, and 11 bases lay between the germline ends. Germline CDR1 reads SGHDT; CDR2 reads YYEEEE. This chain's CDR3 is CASSLVSQGNEKLFF. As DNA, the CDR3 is TGTGCCAGCAGCTTGGTGTCGCAGGGAAATGAAAAACTGTTTTTT. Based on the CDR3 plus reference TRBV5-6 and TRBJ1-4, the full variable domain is DAGVTQSPTHLIKTRGQQVTLRCSPKSGHDTVSWYQQALGQGPQFIFQYYEEEERQRGNFPDRFSGHQFPNYSSELNVNALLLGDSALYLCASSLVSQGNEKLFFGSGTQLSVL.

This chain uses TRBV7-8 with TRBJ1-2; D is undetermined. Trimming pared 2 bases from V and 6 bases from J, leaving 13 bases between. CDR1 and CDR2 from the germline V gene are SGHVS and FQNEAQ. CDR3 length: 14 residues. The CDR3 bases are TGTGCCAGCAGCTTAAGGGAAGGCGCCAATGGCTACACCTTC. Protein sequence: CASSLREGANGYTF.

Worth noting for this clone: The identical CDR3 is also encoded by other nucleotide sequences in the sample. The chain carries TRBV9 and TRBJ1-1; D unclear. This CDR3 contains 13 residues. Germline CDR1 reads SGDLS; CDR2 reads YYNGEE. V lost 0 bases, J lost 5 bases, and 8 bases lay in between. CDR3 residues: CASSVGSGTEAFF. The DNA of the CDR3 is TGTGCCAGCAGCGTAGGGTCTGGGACTGAAGCTTTCTTT.